This T cell receptor beta chain was sequenced during a study of T cells after yellow fever vaccination. Study-wide results and limits: It was a small share of clonotypes that appeared in both CD4 and CD8 compartments. Although the secondary response was weaker, it peaked faster, at day 5 versus 15. A large majority of primary-vaccination clones showed up again after the booster (roughly 95% CD4, almost 90% CD8).

Template switching by 5'RACE produced TCR cDNA, adding a universal primer site and UMIs. Each CDR3 protein is one row after TCRdb ran MiXCR on the 5' RACE reads. The sample consists of some 220,000 distinct CDR3 sequences, more than 3% of them appearing once. In this sample, this clonotype turned up a few times. Its matching antigen is unknown. The receptor was derived from a young man who received the YFV17D yellow fever vaccine. The sample in question was CD4+ T cells sorted from PBMCs, obtained 10 days after the yellow fever booster vaccination.

Written as DNA, the CDR3 is TGTGCCAGCAGCTTGGAGGCAGGCAGGTCAGATACGCAGTATTTT. Translation: CASSLEAGRSDTQYF. V gene TRBV5-4 combines with J gene TRBJ2-3; no definite D call. CDR3 length: 15 amino acids. The ends were cut back, 0 bases at V and 4 bases at J, with 12 bases in the middle. CDR1 and CDR2 (germline): SGHNT, YYREEE (reference sequence).